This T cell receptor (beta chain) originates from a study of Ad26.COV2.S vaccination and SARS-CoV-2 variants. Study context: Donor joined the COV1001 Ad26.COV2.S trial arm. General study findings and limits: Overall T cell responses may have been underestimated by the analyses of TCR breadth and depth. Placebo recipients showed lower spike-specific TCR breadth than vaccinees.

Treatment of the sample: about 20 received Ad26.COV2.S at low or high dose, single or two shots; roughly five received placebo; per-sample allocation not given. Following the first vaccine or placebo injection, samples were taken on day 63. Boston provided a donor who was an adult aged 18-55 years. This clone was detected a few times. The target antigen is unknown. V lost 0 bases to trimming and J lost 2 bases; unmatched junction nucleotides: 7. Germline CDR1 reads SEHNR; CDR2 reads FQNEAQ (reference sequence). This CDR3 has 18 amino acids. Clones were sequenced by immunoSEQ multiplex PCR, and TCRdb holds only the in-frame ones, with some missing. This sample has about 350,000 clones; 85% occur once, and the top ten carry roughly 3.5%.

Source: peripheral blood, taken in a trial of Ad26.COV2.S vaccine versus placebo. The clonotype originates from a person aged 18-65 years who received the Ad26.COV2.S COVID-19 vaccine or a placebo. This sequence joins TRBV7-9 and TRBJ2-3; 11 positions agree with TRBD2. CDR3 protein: CASSLAQGLAEHTDTQYF. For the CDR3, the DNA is TGTGCCAGCAGCTTAGCGCAGGGACTAGCGGAGCACACAGATACGCAGTATTTT.